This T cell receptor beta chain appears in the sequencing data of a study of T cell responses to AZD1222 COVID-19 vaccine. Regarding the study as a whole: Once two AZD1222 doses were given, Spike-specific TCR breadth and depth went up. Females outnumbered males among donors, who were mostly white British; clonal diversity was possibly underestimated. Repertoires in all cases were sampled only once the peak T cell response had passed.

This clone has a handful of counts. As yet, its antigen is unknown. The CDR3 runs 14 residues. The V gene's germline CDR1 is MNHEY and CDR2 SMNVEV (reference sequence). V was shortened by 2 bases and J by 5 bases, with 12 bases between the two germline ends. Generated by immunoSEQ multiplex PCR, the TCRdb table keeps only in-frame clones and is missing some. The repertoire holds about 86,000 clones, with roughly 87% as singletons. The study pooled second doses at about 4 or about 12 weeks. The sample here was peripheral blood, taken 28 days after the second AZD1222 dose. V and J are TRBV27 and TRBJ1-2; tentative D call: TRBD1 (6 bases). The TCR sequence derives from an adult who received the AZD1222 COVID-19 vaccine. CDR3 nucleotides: TGTGCCAGCAGTTTACTGGGGGGGCGTTATGGCTACACCTTC. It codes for CASSLLGGRYGYTF.